One sample yielded the 32 T cell receptor beta chains listed below, sequenced in a study of OX40 agonist ivuxolimab in advanced cancers. TCRdb's copy holds only in-frame clones and misses some; the assay was immunoSEQ multiplex PCR. The sample shows 70,000 to 95,000 clones, about 92% of them seen only once. Sample: CD4+ or CD8+ T cells sorted from blood, taken in a trial of the OX40 agonist ivuxolimab. The receptor source for this set is an adult with an advanced solid tumor such as melanoma, head and neck, liver or kidney cancer.

The chain has TRBV27 and TRBJ2-1, with TRBD2 identical over 15 bases. The CDR3 loop spans 18 amino acids. Germline V CDR1 and CDR2: MNHEY, SMNVEV (reference sequence). V lost 2 bases to trimming and J lost 4 bases; unmatched junction nucleotides: 6. The CDR3 sequence: CASSLRGTSGGSYNEQFF. DNA of the CDR3: TGTGCCAGCAGTTTACGGGGGACTAGCGGGGGGTCTTACAATGAGCAGTTCTTC.

This clone was counted a few times. The chain has TRBV30 and TRBJ2-3; no clear D gene. The germline V gene has CDR1 GTSNPN and CDR2 SVGIG (reference sequence). The CDR3 is 15 residues long. Trimming cost V 3 bases and J 4 bases, with 17 bases left between them. CDR3 in DNA: TGTGCCTGGAGCGTATACCCGGAGAGCGCAGATACGCAGTATTTT. Its protein is CAWSVYPESADTQYF.

This clone was observed a few times. The V call is TRBV14, the J call TRBJ2-3; a possible D gene is TRBD2 (6 bases). The CDR3 consists of 17 residues. V dropped 1 base and J dropped 0 bases, with 14 bases sitting between them. From germline, CDR1 is SGHDN and CDR2 FVKESK. CDR3 bases: TGTGCCAGCAGCCAAGGGCTACGGACTATAAGCACAGATACGCAGTATTTT. It translates to CASSQGLRTISTDTQYF.

The chain recombines TRBV6-5 with TRBJ1-5; D is possibly TRBD1 (5 bases). CDR3 length equals 16 residues. Germline CDR1 MNHEY, CDR2 SVGAGI. V lost 2 bases and J lost 1, with 12 bases in between. In nucleotides, the CDR3 is TGTGCCAGCAGTTACCGGGGACGGCAAAGCAATCAGCCCCAGCATTTT. Its protein product is CASSYRGRQSNQPQHF.

The V gene is TRBV10-3, the J gene TRBJ2-3; 12 bases agree with TRBD1. Germline CDR1 and CDR2: ENHRY and SYGVKD. V gave up 9 bases and J gave up 3 bases; unmatched junction bases: 4. The CDR3 extends over 14 amino acids. The CDR3 DNA reads TGTGCCATTAGGGACAGGGGGCAGACAGATACGCAGTATTTT. Its translation is CAIRDRGQTDTQYF.

The chain employs TRBV9 and TRBJ2-1; TRBD2 matches at 9 bases. Germline V CDR1 and CDR2: SGDLS, YYNGEE. V lost 0 bases, J lost 6 bases, and 13 bases stayed unmatched. The CDR3 length is 18 residues. The chain's CDR3 is CASSVVSSGSTGRNEQFF. For the CDR3, the DNA is TGTGCCAGCAGCGTAGTTAGTAGCGGGAGTACTGGCCGCAATGAGCAGTTCTTC.

This chain joins TRBV19 and TRBJ2-3; D is possibly TRBD2 (7 bases). The CDR3 consists of 16 residues. Deletions cut 2 bases from V and 1 base from J, with 13 bases between. CDR1 is LNHDA and CDR2 is SQIVND in the germline V gene (reference sequence). The CDR3 DNA sequence: TGTGCCAGTAGTATATGGGGCGGGGGCCGCACAGATACGCAGTATTTT. Protein: CASSIWGGGRTDTQYF. Combining the CDR3 with reference TRBV19 and TRBJ2-3 gives the whole variable domain DGGITQSPKYLFRKEGQNVTLSCEQNLNHDAMYWYRQDPGQGLRLIYYSQIVNDFQKGDIAEGYSVSREKKESFPLTVTSAQKNPTAFYLCASSIWGGGRTDTQYFGPGTRLTVL.

The gene calls are TRBV7-8 and TRBJ1-5, with D unresolved. V lost 1 base and J 6 bases, leaving 4 bases between the germline ends. The CDR3 runs 12 residues. Germline CDR1 SGHVS, CDR2 FQNEAQ. The CDR3 nucleotides read TGTGCCAGCAGCTTAGTAAGTCAGCCCCAGCATTTT. Amino acids: CASSLVSQPQHF. The whole variable domain, filled in from reference TRBV7-8 and TRBJ1-5, reads GAGVSQSPRYKVAKRGQDVALRCDPISGHVSLFWYQQALGQGPEFLTYFQNEAQLDKSGLPSDRFFAERPEGSVSTLKIQRTQQEDSAVYLCASSLVSQPQHFGDGTRLSIL.

The chain joins TRBV13 to TRBJ2-7, with 12 bases fitting TRBD2. V lost 4 bases and J lost 3; bases outside the gene matches: 7. There are 16 residues in the CDR3. CDR1 is PRHDT and CDR2 is FYEKMQ in the germline V gene (reference sequence). CDR3 in DNA: TGTGCCAGCAGCTCTAGGACTAGCGGGGTTATCTACGAGCAGTACTTC. Translated, it gives CASSSRTSGVIYEQYF.

The chain recombines TRBV25-1 with TRBJ2-7, with 7 bases matching TRBD1. With V trimmed by 9 bases and J by 1 base, 6 bases remained unmatched. The germline CDR1 and CDR2 sequences are MGHDK and SYGVNS. The CDR3 has 13 amino acids. The CDR3 DNA sequence: TGTGCCAGTTCAGAGACAGGGTCCTACGAGCAGTACTTC. It codes for CASSETGSYEQYF.

This chain joins TRBV11-2 and TRBJ2-1; D is unclear. Germline loops: CDR1 SGHAT, CDR2 FQNNGV. The CDR3 sequence is 15 residues long. V lost 0 bases, J lost 3 bases, and 9 bases lay in between. The CDR3 reads CASSLDLDGYNEQFF. CDR3 DNA sequence: TGTGCCAGCAGCTTAGATCTGGACGGCTACAATGAGCAGTTCTTC.

The CDR3 here is CTSSHPRDRGTRNTGELFF. DNA for the CDR3: TGCACCAGCAGCCACCCCCGGGACAGGGGGACGCGGAACACCGGGGAGCTGTTTTTT. The chain carries TRBV1 and TRBJ2-2; the table names TRBD1, a call not compared with the DNA. TRBV1 is a known pseudogene. There are 19 residues in the CDR3.

The chain employs TRBV10-3 and TRBJ2-1; 12 nucleotides line up with TRBD1. The V gene end was trimmed by 6 bases and the J gene end by 9 bases; junction bases not matched to a gene: 6. CDR3 size: 14 residues. Per the germline V gene, CDR1 is ENHRY and CDR2 is SYGVKD. The CDR3 DNA sequence: TGTGCCATCAGGGGACAGGGGGCGGGTAGTGAGCAGTTCTTC. Amino acids: CAIRGQGAGSEQFF.

This clone is a singleton in its sample. The V and J genes are TRBV2 and TRBJ2-2, with TRBD2 matching over 10 bases. This CDR3 spans 15 amino acids. After removal of 6 bases from V and 5 bases from J, the junction contained 6 bases not matched to a gene. Germline V gives CDR1 SNHLY, CDR2 FYNNEI. CDR3 protein: CASRIAGGGTGELFF. The CDR3 nucleotides are TGTGCCAGCAGGATAGCGGGGGGAGGTACCGGGGAGCTGTTTTTT. Supplemented by reference TRBV2 and TRBJ2-2, the full variable domain reads EPEVTQTPSHQVTQMGQEVILRCVPISNHLYFYWYRQILGQKVEFLVSFYNNEISEKSEIFDDQFSVERPDGSNFTLKIRSTKLEDSAMYFCASRIAGGGTGELFFGEGSRLTVL.

V gene TRBV7-2 combines with J gene TRBJ1-5; 7 nucleotides agree with TRBD1. V lost 5 bases and J lost 4; bases outside the gene matches: 8. In germline, CDR1 is SGHTA, CDR2 FQGNSA. The CDR3 length is 15 residues. The CDR3 nucleotides are TGTGCCAGCAGCCCGAGGACAGGATGGAATCAGCCCCAGCATTTT. Its translation is CASSPRTGWNQPQHF.

The V and J genes are TRBV11-3 and TRBJ2-3; 11 bases map to TRBD1. Germline CDR1 reads SGHNT; CDR2 reads YENEEA. CDR3 length: 18 residues. J was trimmed by 6 bases and V by 7 bases; bases with no gene match: 18. The CDR3, as DNA: TGTGCCAGCAACCCGGGGACAGGGGGAGCCACCACAGAGGATACGCAGTATTTT. Its protein is CASNPGTGGATTEDTQYF.

This clone was seen a few times. The genes are TRBV11-3 and TRBJ2-1; D possibly corresponds to TRBD2 (6 bases). CDR1 and CDR2 from the germline V gene are SGHNT and YENEEA. Deletions cut 5 bases from V and 11 bases from J, with 16 bases between. The CDR3 covers 13 residues. CDR3 nucleotides: TGTGCCAGCAGCAACCCGGGGGTACCGAAGCAGTTCTTC. It codes for CASSNPGVPKQFF. Supplemented by reference TRBV11-3 and TRBJ2-1, the full variable domain reads EAGVVQSPRYKIIEKKQPVAFWCNPISGHNTLYWYLQNLGQGPELLIRYENEEAVDDSQLPKDRFSAERLKGVDSTLKIQPAELGDSAVYLCASSNPGVPKQFFGPGTRLTVL.

The V and J genes are TRBV5-1 and TRBJ2-7; D might be TRBD1 (6 bases). The CDR3 spans 13 residues. The germline CDR1 and CDR2 sequences are SGHRS and YFSETQ. V lost 0 bases to trimming and J lost 4 bases, with 8 bases between them. The CDR3 reads CASSLDREYEQYF. In DNA, the CDR3 is TGCGCCAGCAGCTTGGACAGGGAATACGAGCAGTACTTC.

V and J are TRBV2 and TRBJ2-1; D may be TRBD2 (5 bases). Germline lookup yields CDR1 SNHLY and CDR2 FYNNEI. V was pared by 5 bases and J by 4 bases, with 9 bases between. CDR3 length equals 13 residues. Here the CDR3 reads CASSFGEYNEQFF. The CDR3 coding sequence is TGTGCCAGCAGTTTCGGGGAATACAATGAGCAGTTCTTC.

This sequence joins TRBV5-4 and TRBJ2-2; 8 nucleotides line up with TRBD1. Germline V gene lookup returns CDR1 SGHNT and CDR2 YYREEE (reference sequence). The CDR3 has 15 amino acids. V lost 4 bases, J lost 8 bases, and 10 bases stayed unmatched. CDR3 nucleotides: TGTGCCAGCAGCCCCGTCGGCAGGGGGCCGGGGGAGCTGTTTTTT. Translation gives CASSPVGRGPGELFF. The full variable domain, in which reference TRBV5-4 and TRBJ2-2 provide the parts outside the CDR3, is ETGVTQSPTHLIKTRGQQVTLRCSSQSGHNTVSWYQQALGQGPQFIFQYYREEENGRGNFPPRFSGLQFPNYSSELNVNALELDDSALYLCASSPVGRGPGELFFGEGSRLTVL.

The count of this clone is one. This chain uses TRBV6-5 with TRBJ2-1, with TRBD1 matching 8 bases. There are 13 residues in the CDR3. Germline V lookup: CDR1 MNHEY, CDR2 SVGAGI. Trimming removed 6 bases from V and 8 bases from J; junction bases left unmatched: 6. The CDR3 reads CASSRQGSDEQFF. CDR3 DNA sequence: TGTGCCAGCAGCAGACAGGGGAGCGATGAGCAGTTCTTC.

This clone was seen once. The chain joins TRBV5-1 to TRBJ2-3; no firm D call. This CDR3 has 12 amino acids. Trimming pared 4 bases from V and 4 bases from J, leaving 7 bases between. Germline CDR1 SGHRS, CDR2 YFSETQ. DNA of the CDR3: TGCGCCAGCAGCACGCACTCAGATACGCAGTATTTT. It encodes CASSTHSDTQYF.

This clone appeared a few times. The V gene is TRBV10-3, the J gene TRBJ1-1; D ambiguous. The CDR3 runs to 11 residues. Germline V gene data show CDR1 as ENHRY and CDR2 as SYGVKD. V dropped 4 bases and J dropped 6 bases, with 6 bases sitting between them. CDR3 in amino acids: CAISVGSEAFF. CDR3 sequence (DNA): TGTGCCATCAGTGTGGGATCTGAAGCTTTCTTT.

The chain uses TRBV4-1 and TRBJ2-7; tentatively, D is TRBD1 (5 bases). This CDR3 contains 14 residues. Trimming pared 4 bases from V and 4 bases from J, leaving 14 bases between. Looked up from germline, CDR1 is MGHRA and CDR2 is YSYEKL. CDR3 in amino acids: CASSPDSRTYEQYF. CDR3 DNA sequence: TGCGCCAGCAGCCCCGACAGCCGGACATACGAGCAGTACTTC.

The chain uses TRBV2 and TRBJ1-2; TRBD1 matches at 8 bases. CDR3 size: 13 residues. Germline V gives CDR1 SNHLY, CDR2 FYNNEI. With V trimmed by 5 bases and J by 7 bases, 6 bases remained unmatched. CDR3 region: CASSPRDRTGYTF. The CDR3 DNA reads as TGTGCCAGCAGTCCCCGGGACAGGACTGGCTACACCTTC.

The rearrangement joins TRBV7-6 to TRBJ1-2; 7 bases line up with TRBD1. CDR1 is SGHVS, CDR2 FNYEAQ, per germline. The V segment lost 1 base and the J segment 1 base; nucleotides outside the gene matches: 3. This CDR3 spans 15 amino acids. The CDR3 here is CASSLVGQRNYGYTF. As DNA, the CDR3 is TGTGCCAGCAGCTTAGTGGGACAGCGTAACTATGGCTACACCTTC.

The rearrangement links TRBV25-1 to TRBJ2-1, with D perhaps TRBD2 (6 bases). This CDR3 is 13 amino acids long. CDR1 is MGHDK, CDR2 SYGVNS, per germline. V was clipped by 7 bases and J by 9 bases, with 16 bases between them. CDR3 loop: CASTARPGSEQFF. In DNA form, the CDR3 reads TGTGCCAGCACCGCACGGCCCGGGAGTGAGCAGTTCTTC.

The chain is built from TRBV6-5 and TRBJ1-1; 7 bases are a match to TRBD1. The CDR3 consists of 14 residues. The germline V gene has CDR1 MNHEY and CDR2 SVGAGI. J lost 5 bases, V lost 3 bases, and 6 bases had no gene match. This CDR3 is CASSYHRGSTEAFF. DNA for the CDR3: TGTGCCAGCAGTTATCACAGGGGAAGTACTGAAGCTTTCTTT.

The chain uses TRBV11-3 and TRBJ2-5; 7 nucleotides agree with TRBD2. The CDR3 totals 15 residues. Germline CDR1 is SGHNT and CDR2 is YENEEA. The trim removed 4 bases at V and 5 bases at J, leaving 10 bases unmatched. The CDR3, as DNA: TGTGCCAGCAGCTCAGAAGCTAGCGGCCTGGAGACCCAGTACTTC. This encodes CASSSEASGLETQYF.

This clone was seen once. The genes are TRBV6-5 and TRBJ2-7; TRBD1 matches at 11 bases. V lost 8 bases to trimming and J lost 5 bases; unmatched junction nucleotides: 8. The CDR3 extends over 14 amino acids. From germline, CDR1 is MNHEY and CDR2 SVGAGI. The CDR3 is CASLGGQGAHEQYF. In DNA, the CDR3 is TGTGCCAGCCTTGGAGGACAGGGGGCCCACGAGCAGTACTTC.

This chain links TRBV30 with TRBJ2-1; TRBD2 matches at 11 bases. The CDR3 has 15 amino acids. Germline assignment: CDR1 GTSNPN and CDR2 SVGIG (reference sequence). V shed 4 bases and J 7 bases; nucleotides not matched to a gene: 9. CDR3 sequence: CAWTKLAGVPNEQFF. In DNA form, the CDR3 reads TGTGCCTGGACCAAACTAGCGGGAGTTCCAAATGAGCAGTTCTTC.

The rearrangement joins TRBV18 to TRBJ2-6; D remains ambiguous. V shed 6 bases and J shed 0 bases, with 9 bases lying between them. The CDR3 has 15 amino acids. Per germline, CDR1 KGHSH and CDR2 LQKENI. The CDR3, as DNA: TGTGCCAGCTCCCCGGATTACTCTGGGGCCAACGTCCTGACTTTC. It translates to CASSPDYSGANVLTF.